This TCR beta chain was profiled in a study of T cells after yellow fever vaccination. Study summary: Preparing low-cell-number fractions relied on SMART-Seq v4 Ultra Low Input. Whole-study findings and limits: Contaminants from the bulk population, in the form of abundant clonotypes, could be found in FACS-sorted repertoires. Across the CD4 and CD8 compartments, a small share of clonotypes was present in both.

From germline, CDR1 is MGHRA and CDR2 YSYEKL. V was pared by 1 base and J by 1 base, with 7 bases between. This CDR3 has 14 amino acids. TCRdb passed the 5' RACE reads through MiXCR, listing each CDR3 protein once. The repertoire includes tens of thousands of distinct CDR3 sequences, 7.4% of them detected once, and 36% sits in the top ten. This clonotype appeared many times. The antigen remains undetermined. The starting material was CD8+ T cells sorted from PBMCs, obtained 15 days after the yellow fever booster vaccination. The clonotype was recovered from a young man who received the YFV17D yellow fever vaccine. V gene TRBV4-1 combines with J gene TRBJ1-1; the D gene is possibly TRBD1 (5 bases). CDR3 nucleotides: TGCGCCAGCAGCCAAGGTAGGGGGAACACTGAAGCTTTCTTT. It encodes CASSQGRGNTEAFF.